Shown below are 26 T cell receptor beta chains from a single sample sequenced in a study of cytomegalovirus exposure and HLA in healthy donors. Primers included in the PCR were 60 Vbeta and 13 Jbeta primers. The method was immunoSEQ multiplex PCR; TCRdb's version includes in-frame clones alone and lacks a portion of them. This table has about 90,000 clones, approximately 79% appearing once. The sample comprised PBMCs. Receptor source: a man aged 30 to 39 in good health and CMV-seronegative.

The rearrangement uses TRBV7-9 and TRBJ1-2; possibly TRBD1 for D (5 bases). The CDR3 is 15 amino acids. Trimming shortened V by 5 bases and J by 0 bases, and 13 bases separated the two germline ends. Germline-derived CDR1 and CDR2 are SEHNR and FQNEAQ (reference sequence). The CDR3, as DNA: TGTGCCAGCAGCCATTCAGGGTCGACTAACTATGGCTACACCTTC. Protein sequence: CASSHSGSTNYGYTF. Complete variable domain (other parts from reference TRBV7-9 and TRBJ1-2): DTGVSQNPRHKITKRGQNVTFRCDPISEHNRLYWYRQTLGQGPEFLTYFQNEAQLEKSRLLSDRFSAERPKGSFSTLEIQRTEQGDSAMYLCASSHSGSTNYGYTFGSGTRLTVV.

The chain uses TRBV7-2 and TRBJ1-2, with 7 nucleotides matching TRBD1. The V gene end was trimmed by 0 bases and the J gene end by 4 bases; junction bases not matched to a gene: 5. This CDR3 is built from 15 residues. Looked up from germline, CDR1 is SGHTA and CDR2 is FQGNSA. In DNA form, the CDR3 reads TGTGCCAGCAGCTTAGCGGGACAGAACCCCTATGGCTACACCTTC. The encoded protein is CASSLAGQNPYGYTF. Drawing the rest from reference TRBV7-2 and TRBJ1-2, the complete variable domain is GAGVSQSPSNKVTEKGKDVELRCDPISGHTALYWYRQSLGQGLEFLIYFQGNSAPDKSGLPSDRFSAERTGGSVSTLTIQRTQQEDSAVYLCASSLAGQNPYGYTFGSGTRLTVV.

V and J are TRBV7-2 and TRBJ2-7, with 9 positions matching TRBD1. Germline CDR1 is SGHTA and CDR2 is FQGNSA. The CDR3 has 14 amino acids. Germline trimming cut 6 bases from V and 1 base from J; bases unmatched to any gene: 4. The CDR3 coding sequence is TGTGCCAGCAGTACCGGGACAGGGTCCTACGAGCAGTACTTC. Its protein product is CASSTGTGSYEQYF.

The rearrangement links TRBV5-1 to TRBJ2-7, with 7 nucleotides matching TRBD1. The CDR3 is 15 amino acids. The trim removed 4 bases at V and 3 bases at J, leaving 10 bases unmatched. CDR1 and CDR2 from the germline V gene are SGHRS and YFSETQ. CDR3 sequence: CASSLTGTVGYEQYF. DNA of the CDR3: TGCGCCAGCAGCCTAACCGGGACAGTCGGCTACGAGCAGTACTTC.

The CDR3 here is CASSPRQGGIGNSPLHF. CDR3 DNA sequence: TGTGCCAGCAGCCCTAGACAGGGGGGTATCGGTAATTCACCCCTCCACTTT. The chain has TRBV11-2 and TRBJ1-6; TRBD1 agrees at 9 bases. This CDR3 contains 17 residues. Per the germline V gene, CDR1 is SGHAT and CDR2 is FQNNGV. J was trimmed by 6 bases and V by 5 bases; bases with no gene match: 11. Combining the CDR3 with reference TRBV11-2 and TRBJ1-6 gives the whole variable domain EAGVAQSPRYKIIEKRQSVAFWCNPISGHATLYWYQQILGQGPKLLIQFQNNGVVDDSQLPKDRFSAERLKGVDSTLKIQPAKLEDSAVYLCASSPRQGGIGNSPLHFGNGTRLTVT.

The rearrangement joins TRBV29-1 to TRBJ2-6; 8 bases fit TRBD1. The CDR3 loop spans 14 amino acids. Germline CDR1 is SQVTM and CDR2 is ANQGSEA. With 6 bases clipped from V and 2 bases from J, the junction kept 3 bases outside the gene matches. The chain's CDR3 is CSVQGAPGANVLTF. The CDR3 region has the DNA TGCAGCGTCCAGGGGGCGCCTGGGGCCAACGTCCTGACTTTC. The whole variable domain, remainder taken from reference TRBV29-1 and TRBJ2-6, is SAVISQKPSRDICQRGTSLTIQCQVDSQVTMMFWYRQQPGQSLTLIATANQGSEATYESGFVIDKFPISRPNLTFSTLTVSNMSPEDSSIYLCSVQGAPGANVLTFGAGSRLTVL.

The V and J genes are TRBV28 and TRBJ2-7; D is ambiguous. The V gene lost 5 bases and the J gene lost 2 bases, with 4 bases spanning the gap. Per germline, CDR1 MDHEN and CDR2 SYDVKM. The CDR3 consists of 11 residues. Here the CDR3 reads CASSPAYEQYF. In DNA, the CDR3 is TGTGCCAGCAGTCCCGCCTACGAGCAGTACTTC.

The rearrangement uses TRBV27 and TRBJ1-3; D gene unclear. The germline V gene has CDR1 MNHEY and CDR2 SMNVEV (reference sequence). The length of the CDR3 is 14 residues. Trimming removed 5 bases from V and 0 bases from J, with 8 bases in between. This chain's CDR3 is CASSVRGSGNTIYF. The CDR3 DNA reads as TGTGCCAGCAGTGTTCGGGGCTCTGGAAACACCATATATTTT.

The chain carries TRBV5-6 and TRBJ2-7; D is undetermined. V gave up 4 bases and J gave up 0 bases, with 14 bases separating them. CDR1 and CDR2 from the germline V gene are SGHDT and YYEEEE. The CDR3 consists of 15 residues. CDR3 amino acids: CASSPSTRNSYEQYF. CDR3 nucleotide sequence: TGTGCCAGCAGCCCTTCGACACGAAACTCCTACGAGCAGTACTTC.

This clone was detected a few times. This sample also contains other DNA sequences that code for the same CDR3. V gene TRBV27 combines with J gene TRBJ1-5; D gene uncertain. V was shortened by 4 bases and J by 0 bases, with 7 bases between the two germline ends. In germline, CDR1 is MNHEY, CDR2 SMNVEV (reference sequence). The CDR3 is 14 amino acids. The chain's CDR3 is CASSSLYSNQPQHF. DNA of the CDR3: TGTGCCAGCAGTTCCCTGTATAGCAATCAGCCCCAGCATTTT.

V and J are TRBV5-6 and TRBJ2-5; 13 positions agree with TRBD2. The junction had 5 bases not matched to a gene; V was cut back by 4 bases and J by 5 bases. Germline V gene sequence: CDR1 SGHDT, CDR2 YYEEEE. CDR3 length: 15 amino acids. The CDR3 here is CASSTGLAGRETQYF. The CDR3 bases are TGTGCCAGCAGCACGGGACTAGCGGGGCGGGAGACCCAGTACTTC.

CDR3 sequence: CAIKQRTDEREQYF. CDR3 DNA: TGTGCCATCAAACAGAGGACAGACGAACGGGAGCAGTACTTC. The rearrangement joins TRBV10-3 to TRBJ2-7, with a possible D match to TRBD1 (6 bases). The germline V and J ends were trimmed by 7 bases and 7 bases, with 20 bases remaining between them. Germline V gene data show CDR1 as ENHRY and CDR2 as SYGVKD. The length of the CDR3 is 14 residues.

The gene calls are TRBV7-2 and TRBJ1-5; no firm D call. This CDR3 region has 14 residues. V was clipped by 3 bases and J by 0 bases, with 6 bases between them. Germline lookup yields CDR1 SGHTA and CDR2 FQGNSA. The CDR3 sequence is CASSFYYSNQPQHF. CDR3 nucleotide sequence: TGTGCCAGCAGCTTTTATTATAGCAATCAGCCCCAGCATTTT.

The J gene is TRBJ2-1, the V gene TRBV28; the match to TRBD2 covers 11 bases. Germline V gives CDR1 MDHEN, CDR2 SYDVKM. The CDR3 is made up of 15 amino acids. The ends lost 7 bases at V and 8 bases at J; junction bases unmatched: 10. CDR3 sequence reads: CASTLAGGPRDEQFF. The CDR3 bases are TGTGCCAGCACATTAGCGGGGGGGCCTCGGGATGAGCAGTTCTTC.

The chain links TRBV25-1 to TRBJ1-1; 10 bases agree with TRBD1. The junction had 4 bases not matched to a gene; V was cut back by 2 bases and J by 7 bases. The CDR3 contains 14 residues. Per germline, CDR1 MGHDK and CDR2 SYGVNS. The CDR3 protein is CASSEPDRGDEAFF. The CDR3 region has the DNA TGTGCCAGCAGTGAACCGGACAGGGGGGATGAAGCTTTCTTT.

This chain connects TRBV7-9 to TRBJ1-1; no definite D call. The V and J ends lost 3 bases and 4 bases respectively, with 6 bases between them. This CDR3 has 12 residues. Germline values: CDR1 SEHNR, CDR2 FQNEAQ (reference sequence). CDR3: CASSLAGTEAFF. As DNA, the CDR3 is TGTGCCAGCAGCTTGGCGGGCACTGAAGCTTTCTTT.

This clone came up once. V and J are TRBV11-2 and TRBJ1-6, with TRBD1 matching 8 bases. From germline, CDR1 is SGHAT and CDR2 FQNNGV. With 5 bases clipped from V and 9 bases from J, the junction kept 9 bases outside the gene matches. This CDR3 has 15 residues. The CDR3 spells CASSIKQGAVSPLHF. The CDR3 DNA reads TGTGCCAGCAGCATAAAGCAGGGGGCGGTTTCACCCCTCCACTTT. Full variable domain (outside the CDR3, taken from reference TRBV11-2 and TRBJ1-6): EAGVAQSPRYKIIEKRQSVAFWCNPISGHATLYWYQQILGQGPKLLIQFQNNGVVDDSQLPKDRFSAERLKGVDSTLKIQPAKLEDSAVYLCASSIKQGAVSPLHFGNGTRLTVT.

This clone was found a few times. This sequence joins TRBV5-8 and TRBJ2-1; TRBD1 agrees at 7 bases. The germline gives CDR1 SGHTS, CDR2 YDEGEE. The CDR3 consists of 14 residues. V lost 4 bases to trimming and J lost 3 bases; unmatched junction nucleotides: 4. CDR3 coding DNA: TGTGCCAGCAGCCGCGGACAGGTCTACAATGAGCAGTTCTTC. Protein sequence: CASSRGQVYNEQFF.

The V gene is TRBV4-3, the J gene TRBJ1-4; D not certain. CDR3 length equals 16 residues. Trimming shortened V by 0 bases and J by 0 bases, and 8 bases separated the two germline ends. CDR1 LGHNA and CDR2 YSLEER come from the germline V gene. The CDR3 region has the DNA TGCGCCAGCAGCCAAGAGATGGCATCAACTAATGAAAAACTGTTTTTT. Translated: CASSQEMASTNEKLFF.

By proportion, this clone is medium-sized (0.01 to 0.1%). The rearrangement uses TRBV4-1 and TRBJ1-4; 10 positions match TRBD1. CDR1 and CDR2 (germline): MGHRA, YSYEKL. The CDR3 contains 15 residues. V shed 4 bases and J 6 bases; nucleotides not matched to a gene: 5. The CDR3 protein is CASSPPGTGDEKLFF. The CDR3 region has the DNA TGCGCCAGCAGCCCACCCGGGACAGGGGATGAAAAACTGTTTTTT.

This sequence joins TRBV27 and TRBJ1-5; D may be TRBD1 (5 bases). Per germline, CDR1 MNHEY and CDR2 SMNVEV (reference sequence). This CDR3 has 14 residues. Trimming took 3 bases from V and 7 from J, leaving 13 bases between them. The DNA of the CDR3 is TGTGCCAGCAGTTTCGTAGGGGTGGGACAGCCCCAGCATTTT. Amino acid sequence: CASSFVGVGQPQHF.

The rearrangement uses TRBV6-6 and TRBJ1-5; D uncertain. The V gene lost 6 bases and the J gene lost 5 bases, with 14 bases spanning the gap. Per the germline V gene, CDR1 is MNHNY and CDR2 is SVGAGI (reference sequence). The CDR3 loop spans 14 amino acids. The CDR3: CASRPRLKDQPQHF. The CDR3 DNA follows: TGTGCCAGCAGGCCGCGGCTGAAAGATCAGCCCCAGCATTTT.

This chain connects TRBV6-5 to TRBJ2-5; TRBD1 is a possible D gene (6 bases). V dropped 7 bases and J dropped 1 base, with 13 bases sitting between them. Looked up from germline, CDR1 is MNHEY and CDR2 is SVGAGI. CDR3 length equals 14 residues. The CDR3 is CASNRGGGQETQYF. The CDR3 region has the DNA TGTGCCAGCAACCGAGGGGGTGGCCAAGAGACCCAGTACTTC.

To note about this clone: The same CDR3 arises from other DNA sequences in this sample as well. The chain combines TRBV4-2 with TRBJ1-4; TRBD1 matches at 8 bases. The CDR3 is 14 amino acids. Germline CDR1 and CDR2: LGHNA and YNFKEQ. Trimming cost V 1 base and J 7 bases; bases outside gene matches: 2. CDR3 in DNA: TGTGCCAGCAGCCAAGGACAGGGGATTGAAAAACTGTTTTTT. The encoded protein is CASSQGQGIEKLFF.

The CDR3 nucleotides are TGTGCCATCAGTGAGAGGAGGGACACTGAAGCTTTCTTT. Translation gives CAISERRDTEAFF. The V gene is TRBV10-3, the J gene TRBJ1-1, with D hard to call. Trimming took 2 bases from V and 3 from J, leaving 7 bases between them. CDR1 and CDR2 (germline): ENHRY, SYGVKD. This CDR3 comprises 13 residues.

This chain connects TRBV27 to TRBJ1-2; tentative D call: TRBD1 (5 bases). The CDR3 contains 14 residues. Germline assignment: CDR1 MNHEY and CDR2 SMNVEV (reference sequence). Trimming left V 2 bases short and J 7 bases short, with 14 bases between. Written as DNA, the CDR3 is TGTGCCAGCAGTTTAAGGGGCAGGGTGGCTGGCTACACCTTC. Protein sequence: CASSLRGRVAGYTF.